These 25 T cell receptor beta chains were sequenced from one sample in a study of cytomegalovirus exposure and HLA in healthy donors. Both 60 Vbeta primers and 13 Jbeta primers went into the PCR. Clones were read by immunoSEQ multiplex PCR, and TCRdb kept only the in-frame ones, dropping some. This table holds about 100,000 clones, roughly 75% found once. The sample taken for sequencing was PBMCs. The origin of the receptors is a male donor in good health and CMV-seropositive.

The chain has TRBV4-2 and TRBJ2-1; D is uncertain. CDR3 length equals 16 residues. Germline assignment: CDR1 LGHNA and CDR2 YNFKEQ. V was shortened by 1 base and J by 6 bases, with 16 bases between the two germline ends. CDR3 loop: CASSQVHSEAINEQFF. The CDR3 DNA reads TGTGCCAGCAGCCAAGTTCACTCTGAGGCTATCAATGAGCAGTTCTTC.

The J gene is TRBJ2-7, the V gene TRBV30, with D possibly being TRBD2 (6 bases). The CDR3 extends over 14 amino acids. The germline CDR1 and CDR2 sequences are GTSNPN and SVGIG (reference sequence). The V gene lost 0 bases and the J gene lost 2 bases, with 11 bases spanning the gap. In DNA form, the CDR3 reads TGTGCCTGGAGTGTAACATGGAGGGCCTACGAGCAGTACTTC. Protein sequence: CAWSVTWRAYEQYF.

The CDR3 sequence: CASSDTGTGDRGYTF. The CDR3 DNA reads TGTGCCAGCAGCGATACCGGGACAGGGGACCGAGGCTACACCTTC. V is TRBV5-6 and J is TRBJ1-2; 10 nucleotides align to TRBD1. Germline V CDR1 and CDR2: SGHDT, YYEEEE. The CDR3 has 15 amino acids. V gave up 4 bases and J gave up 8 bases; unmatched junction bases: 11.

The chain has TRBV28 and TRBJ1-4; D is possibly TRBD1 (6 bases). Trimming cost V 2 bases and J 6 bases, with 13 bases left between them. Germline V gene data show CDR1 as MDHEN and CDR2 as SYDVKM. The CDR3 has 15 residues. CDR3 DNA: TGTGCCAGCAGTTTAGGGGGCCCCAGGGATGAAAAACTGTTTTTT. It specifies CASSLGGPRDEKLFF.

This chain connects TRBV28 to TRBJ2-7, with a tentative D call TRBD1 (6 bases). This CDR3 is built from 14 residues. Germline V gives CDR1 MDHEN, CDR2 SYDVKM. V lost 7 bases, J lost 1 base, and 14 bases lay in between. The CDR3 spells CASTLSRGSYEQYF. In nucleotides, the CDR3 is TGTGCCAGCACTCTGAGCAGGGGTTCCTACGAGCAGTACTTC.

In its sample, this clone ranks as medium-sized. V gene TRBV28 combines with J gene TRBJ1-2; D remains ambiguous. CDR1 MDHEN and CDR2 SYDVKM come from the germline V gene. This CDR3 comprises 14 residues. Trimming stripped 7 bases from V and 3 bases from J, with 15 bases between. The CDR3 DNA reads TGTGCCAGCAACTGGGCCTCTGGGCACTATGGCTACACCTTC. Its translation is CASNWASGHYGYTF.

The CDR3 loop reads CASSFRFSGELFF. DNA of the CDR3: TGTGCCAGCAGCTTTCGTTTCTCCGGGGAGCTGTTTTTT. The chain employs TRBV7-2 and TRBJ2-2; unclear D gene. Deletions cut 3 bases from V and 6 bases from J, with 8 bases between. The CDR3 is 13 amino acids. Germline loops: CDR1 SGHTA, CDR2 FQGNSA.

The V call is TRBV30, the J call TRBJ2-7; 7 bases align to TRBD1. V lost 2 bases, J lost 3 bases, and 7 bases stayed unmatched. CDR3 size: 14 residues. Germline lookup yields CDR1 GTSNPN and CDR2 SVGIG (reference sequence). This chain's CDR3 is CAWSITGQSYEQYF. CDR3 sequence (DNA): TGTGCCTGGAGTATCACGGGACAGAGCTACGAGCAGTACTTC.

The J gene is TRBJ2-5, the V gene TRBV6-7, with a tentative D call TRBD1 (5 bases). TRBV6-7 falls under the ORF class, with uncertain function. This CDR3 has 16 amino acids. Trimming shortened V by 1 base and J by 3 bases, and 15 bases separated the two germline ends. The CDR3 is CASSYLCRVSEETQYF. The CDR3 bases are TGTGCCAGCAGTTACTTATGCAGGGTCTCCGAAGAGACCCAGTACTTC.

CDR3 protein: CASSIQGIDQHF. In DNA form, the CDR3 reads TGTGCCAGCAGTATTCAGGGAATTGATCAGCATTTT. The V gene is TRBV2, the J gene TRBJ1-5; D may be TRBD1 (5 bases). The V end lost 5 bases, the J end lost 13 bases, and 15 bases lay between the germline ends. The CDR3 sequence is 12 residues long. Germline CDR1 is SNHLY and CDR2 is FYNNEI.

The V gene is TRBV30, the J gene TRBJ1-2, with 10 bases matching TRBD1. CDR3 length equals 13 residues. J gave up 7 bases and V 1 base, and 3 bases lay outside the gene matches. CDR1 GTSNPN and CDR2 SVGIG come from the germline V gene (reference sequence). The CDR3 is CAWSGTGGPGYTF. CDR3 in DNA: TGTGCCTGGAGTGGGACAGGGGGACCTGGCTACACCTTC.

This sequence joins TRBV7-2 and TRBJ2-7; a possible D gene is TRBD2 (7 bases). CDR3 length: 14 amino acids. Trimming shortened V by 7 bases and J by 4 bases, and 17 bases separated the two germline ends. Germline CDR1 and CDR2: SGHTA and FQGNSA. In nucleotides, the CDR3 is TGTGCCAGCACCTACGGAGGGGGGGCGTACGAGCAGTACTTC. It specifies CASTYGGGAYEQYF.

The chain has TRBV5-6 and TRBJ2-5; D possibly corresponds to TRBD2 (5 bases). The length of the CDR3 is 15 residues. With 1 base removed from V and 0 bases from J, the gap between germline ends came to 10 bases. Germline V CDR1 and CDR2: SGHDT, YYEEEE. The CDR3 region is CASSLMGRYQETQYF. DNA for the CDR3: TGTGCCAGCAGCTTGATGGGGAGATACCAAGAGACCCAGTACTTC.

This sequence joins TRBV19 and TRBJ1-5; D remains ambiguous. The V and J ends lost 2 bases and 5 bases respectively, with 7 bases between them. The CDR3 runs 13 residues. Looked up from germline, CDR1 is LNHDA and CDR2 is SQIVND (reference sequence). CDR3 protein: CASSINPDQPQHF. The CDR3, as DNA: TGTGCCAGTAGTATAAATCCAGATCAGCCCCAGCATTTT.

The gene calls are TRBV2 and TRBJ2-5, with 8 nucleotides matching TRBD1. The tail of the sequence fits TRBJ2-7 better, so the J call may be wrong. This CDR3 spans 16 amino acids. Germline CDR1 is SNHLY and CDR2 is FYNNEI. The CDR3 bases are TGTGCCAGCAGTGAATTGGATGCGGACAGGGATCCCGAGCAGTACTTC. The encoded protein is CASSELDADRDPEQYF.

This clone was recorded a few times. The rearrangement joins TRBV5-1 to TRBJ1-5; D perhaps matches TRBD1 (6 bases). Looked up from germline, CDR1 is SGHRS and CDR2 is YFSETQ. This CDR3 spans 17 amino acids. The ends were cut back, 0 bases at V and 1 base at J, with 14 bases in the middle. CDR3 coding DNA: TGCGCCAGCAGCTTGGGTTCAGGGGCAGGCAGCAATCAGCCCCAGCATTTT. Its protein is CASSLGSGAGSNQPQHF.

J is TRBJ2-1 and V is TRBV29-1; 14 nucleotides line up with TRBD2. This CDR3 region has 14 residues. Losses at the gene ends were 8 bases for V and 6 bases for J; bases not matched to a gene: 6. Germline assignment: CDR1 SQVTM and CDR2 ANQGSEA. This chain's CDR3 is CSQRLAGGFNEQFF. CDR3 nucleotide sequence: TGCAGCCAGAGACTAGCGGGGGGGTTCAATGAGCAGTTCTTC.

Remarks on this clone: The same CDR3 is also encoded by other DNA sequences in this sample. The chain combines TRBV5-1 with TRBJ1-5; no firm D call. Germline CDR1 SGHRS, CDR2 YFSETQ. The CDR3 loop spans 14 amino acids. V was cut by 4 bases and J by 2 bases, with 10 bases left in between. The CDR3 reads CASSPRGGNQPQHF. The CDR3 DNA is TGCGCCAGCAGCCCCCGGGGAGGCAATCAGCCCCAGCATTTT.

This rearrangement joins TRBV5-6 to TRBJ2-7; no clear D. Germline CDR1 reads SGHDT; CDR2 reads YYEEEE. V lost 0 bases and J lost 4, with 5 bases in between. The CDR3 covers 12 residues. The CDR3 region has the DNA TGTGCCAGCAGCTTGGTTCAATACGAGCAGTACTTC. It encodes CASSLVQYEQYF.

This chain uses TRBV7-2 with TRBJ2-4, with a possible D match to TRBD1 (6 bases). V shed 5 bases and J shed 13 bases, with 18 bases lying between them. The CDR3 length is 13 residues. Germline V gene sequence: CDR1 SGHTA, CDR2 FQGNSA. This CDR3 is CASSPPTNREQYF. Written as DNA, the CDR3 is TGTGCCAGCAGCCCACCGACGAACAGGGAGCAGTACTTC.

The chain combines TRBV4-2 with TRBJ2-6, with D maybe TRBD1 (5 bases). Germline loops: CDR1 LGHNA, CDR2 YNFKEQ. V lost 3 bases to trimming and J lost 2 bases, with 17 bases between them. The CDR3 contains 18 residues. In DNA, the CDR3 is TGTGCCAGCAGCCACAGCAGGGTGGCGCTGGCTGGGGCCAACGTCCTGACTTTC. Protein: CASSHSRVALAGANVLTF.

This clone came up a few times. Here the CDR3 DNA reads TGTGCCAGCACGAGCGGTAGGAGCGAGACCCAGTACTTC. Protein product: CASTSGRSETQYF. The J gene is TRBJ2-5, the V gene TRBV11-2, with D possibly being TRBD2 (5 bases). V shed 7 bases and J shed 5 bases, with 14 bases lying between them. This CDR3 has 13 amino acids. CDR1 is SGHAT, CDR2 FQNNGV, per germline.

This chain links TRBV7-9 with TRBJ1-2, with D uncertain. V shed 5 bases and J shed 8 bases, with 15 bases lying between them. This CDR3 has 13 residues. CDR1 is SEHNR, CDR2 FQNEAQ, per germline (reference sequence). CDR3 in amino acids: CASSRDTTEGYTF. CDR3 DNA sequence: TGTGCCAGCAGCCGCGACACAACCGAGGGCTACACCTTC. Full variable domain (outside the CDR3, taken from reference TRBV7-9 and TRBJ1-2): DTGVSQNPRHKITKRGQNVTFRCDPISEHNRLYWYRQTLGQGPEFLTYFQNEAQLEKSRLLSDRFSAERPKGSFSTLEIQRTEQGDSAMYLCASSRDTTEGYTFGSGTRLTVV.

The chain joins TRBV5-5 to TRBJ2-1; tentatively, D is TRBD2 (5 bases). CDR1 is SGHKS and CDR2 is YYEKEE in the germline V gene (reference sequence). Trimming left V 2 bases short and J 7 bases short, with 10 bases between. The CDR3 consists of 13 residues. The CDR3 region is CASSFSWENEQFF. CDR3 coding DNA: TGTGCCAGCAGCTTTTCCTGGGAGAATGAGCAGTTCTTC. The full variable domain, its missing parts supplied by reference TRBV5-5 and TRBJ2-1, is DAGVTQSPTHLIKTRGQQVTLRCSPISGHKSVSWYQQVLGQGPQFIFQYYEKEERGRGNFPDRFSARQFPNYSSELNVNALLLGDSALYLCASSFSWENEQFFGPGTRLTVL.

The chain has TRBV25-1 and TRBJ1-6; 9 bases line up with TRBD1. Germline V gene data show CDR1 as MGHDK and CDR2 as SYGVNS. CDR3 length: 18 residues. Unmatched junction bases numbered 7, after V lost 1 base and J lost 3 bases. The CDR3 region has the DNA TGTGCCAGCAGTGAATTATATGGGACAGGGAACTATAATTCACCCCTCCACTTT. It specifies CASSELYGTGNYNSPLHF.